The 14 T cell receptor beta chains below all came from one sample that was sequenced in a study of blood T cell repertoires in COVID-19. Repertoires were generated with immunoSEQ multiplex PCR, while TCRdb's copy carries only in-frame clones and drops some. This sample has about 110,000 clones, with over 65% found just once. The sequenced sample was peripheral blood. The receptors derive from a woman aged 40 to 50 with acute or convalescent COVID-19.

A note on this clone: The sample has other DNA sequences that encode this CDR3 too. This sequence joins TRBV30 and TRBJ1-2; 9 bases line up with TRBD1. This CDR3 is built from 14 residues. CDR1 and CDR2 from the germline V gene are GTSNPN and SVGIG (reference sequence). V lost 3 bases and J lost 5; bases outside the gene matches: 7. DNA for the CDR3: TGTGCCTGGAGCGCGACAGGGGGGGGTTATGGCTACACCTTC. Translation: CAWSATGGGYGYTF.

The V and J genes are TRBV7-9 and TRBJ2-3; tentatively, D is TRBD2 (5 bases). The germline CDR1 and CDR2 sequences are SEHNR and FQNEAQ (reference sequence). V gave up 4 bases and J gave up 4 bases, with 15 bases separating them. This CDR3 contains 15 residues. CDR3 nucleotide sequence: TGTGCCAGCAGCTCCGACACCTACGGGGCAGATACGCAGTATTTT. Its protein product is CASSSDTYGADTQYF.

This CDR3 reads CASLFSDTQYF. Written as DNA, the CDR3 is TGTGCCAGCCTTTTCTCAGATACGCAGTATTTT. The chain has TRBV6-5 and TRBJ2-3; D unresolved. Germline values: CDR1 MNHEY, CDR2 SVGAGI. The CDR3 loop spans 11 amino acids. V shed 8 bases and J shed 4 bases, with 7 bases lying between them.

V usage is TRBV5-1 and J usage is TRBJ1-2; D uncertain. Trimming took off 4 bases at V and 3 bases at J, with 13 bases between the two ends. The CDR3 extends over 14 amino acids. The germline gives CDR1 SGHRS, CDR2 YFSETQ. The CDR3 protein is CASSRRRVDYGYTF. CDR3 DNA sequence: TGCGCCAGCAGCAGGCGGAGGGTTGACTATGGCTACACCTTC. The entire variable domain, with the rest obtained from reference TRBV5-1 and TRBJ1-2, is as follows: KAGVTQTPRYLIKTRGQQVTLSCSPISGHRSVSWYQQTPGQGLQFLFEYFSETQRNKGNFPGRFSGRQFSNSRSEMNVSTLELGDSALYLCASSRRRVDYGYTFGSGTRLTVV.

A note on this clone: Other DNA sequences in this specimen translate into the identical CDR3. The V and J genes are TRBV27 and TRBJ1-4; D not resolved. The ends were cut back, 3 bases at V and 0 bases at J, with 11 bases in the middle. The CDR3 runs to 16 residues. Germline V gene data show CDR1 as MNHEY and CDR2 as SMNVEV (reference sequence). The CDR3 region has the DNA TGTGCCAGCAGTTTCAGCGGTGTTGCAACTAATGAAAAACTGTTTTTT. Amino acids: CASSFSGVATNEKLFF. The complete variable domain, with remaining parts taken from reference TRBV27 and TRBJ1-4, reads EAQVTQNPRYLITVTGKKLTVTCSQNMNHEYMSWYRQDPGLGLRQIYYSMNVEVTDKGDVPEGYKVSRKEKRNFPLILESPSPNQTSLYFCASSFSGVATNEKLFFGSGTQLSVL.

V gene TRBV12-5 combines with J gene TRBJ2-4; D is possibly TRBD2 (7 bases). This CDR3 has 16 residues. V shed 5 bases and J shed 7 bases, with 21 bases lying between them. Germline assignment: CDR1 LGHNT and CDR2 FRNRAP. The CDR3 DNA is TGTGCTAGTGGTCACTACTTCGGGGGGCCGGGGAACATTCAGTACTTC. It encodes CASGHYFGGPGNIQYF. The complete variable domain, with remaining parts taken from reference TRBV12-5 and TRBJ2-4, reads DARVTQTPRHKVTEMGQEVTMRCQPILGHNTVFWYRQTMMQGLELLAYFRNRAPLDDSGMPKDRFSAEMPDATLATLKIQPSEPRDSAVYFCASGHYFGGPGNIQYFGAGTRLSVL.

The chain uses TRBV3-1 (or the pseudogene TRBV3-2) and TRBJ1-2; D call uncertain. The V gene's germline CDR1 is LGHDT and CDR2 YNNKEL (reference sequence). Trimming removed 3 bases from V and 0 bases from J, with 11 bases in between. CDR3 length equals 15 residues. The CDR3 region has the DNA TGTGCCAGCAGCCACTTCGCAGTCGCTAACTATGGCTACACCTTC. Amino acids: CASSHFAVANYGYTF.

This chain joins TRBV5-1 and TRBJ2-3; 7 nucleotides line up with TRBD2. The CDR3 covers 12 residues. V lost 9 bases to trimming and J lost 2 bases; unmatched junction nucleotides: 3. Germline loops: CDR1 SGHRS, CDR2 YFSETQ. CDR3 loop: CATGLDTDTQYF. As DNA, the CDR3 is TGCGCCACCGGACTAGACACAGATACGCAGTATTTT.

The rearrangement links TRBV5-1 to TRBJ2-7; tentative D call: TRBD2 (8 bases). The CDR3 covers 15 residues. The ends were cut back, 4 bases at V and 6 bases at J, with 20 bases in the middle. CDR1 is SGHRS and CDR2 is YFSETQ in the germline V gene. CDR3 DNA: TGCGCCAGCAGCCCGGGAGGGACAGCGAAAGGCGAGCAGTACTTC. Residues: CASSPGGTAKGEQYF. Drawing the rest from reference TRBV5-1 and TRBJ2-7, the complete variable domain is KAGVTQTPRYLIKTRGQQVTLSCSPISGHRSVSWYQQTPGQGLQFLFEYFSETQRNKGNFPGRFSGRQFSNSRSEMNVSTLELGDSALYLCASSPGGTAKGEQYFGPGTRLTVT.

The rearrangement joins TRBV7-9 to TRBJ1-1; D not resolved. The CDR3 runs 14 residues. In germline, CDR1 is SEHNR, CDR2 FQNEAQ (reference sequence). V was trimmed by 0 bases and J by 3 bases, leaving 8 bases between them. CDR3 protein: CASSLATGDTEAFF. CDR3 sequence (DNA): TGTGCCAGCAGCTTAGCGACTGGCGACACTGAAGCTTTCTTT. Using reference TRBV7-9 and TRBJ1-1 for the parts outside the CDR3, the full variable domain is DTGVSQNPRHKITKRGQNVTFRCDPISEHNRLYWYRQTLGQGPEFLTYFQNEAQLEKSRLLSDRFSAERPKGSFSTLEIQRTEQGDSAMYLCASSLATGDTEAFFGQGTRLTVV.

The chain combines TRBV6-1 with TRBJ1-5; possible D gene TRBD1, 6 bases. V lost 3 bases, J lost 0 bases, and 12 bases lay in between. In germline, CDR1 is MNHNS, CDR2 SASEGT. The CDR3 is made up of 16 amino acids. The chain's CDR3 is CASSESRTASNQPQHF. The CDR3 nucleotides read TGTGCCAGCAGTGAGTCTAGGACAGCTAGCAATCAGCCCCAGCATTTT.

The chain joins TRBV15 to TRBJ1-3, with TRBD1 identical over 9 bases. Germline CDR1 and CDR2: LNHNV and YYDKDF (reference sequence). The trim removed 5 bases at V and 1 base at J, leaving 9 bases unmatched. The CDR3 is 17 amino acids. The CDR3 DNA is TGTGCCACCAGCCGCCCGGGACAGGGCCCTTCTGGAAACACCATATATTTT. It is translated as CATSRPGQGPSGNTIYF. The entire variable domain, with the rest obtained from reference TRBV15 and TRBJ1-3, is as follows: DAMVIQNPRYQVTQFGKPVTLSCSQTLNHNVMYWYQQKSSQAPKLLFHYYDKDFNNEADTPDNFQSRRPNTSFCFLDIRSPGLGDTAMYLCATSRPGQGPSGNTIYFGEGSWLTVV.

This clone was seen once. CDR3 residues: CASSTLSGGAPEQFF. The CDR3 DNA follows: TGTGCCAGTAGTACCCTTAGCGGGGGGGCCCCTGAGCAGTTCTTC. The gene calls are TRBV19 and TRBJ2-1; the match to TRBD2 covers 11 bases. The CDR3 sequence is 15 residues long. V was pared by 4 bases and J by 9 bases, with 8 bases of the junction left unmatched. Germline assignment: CDR1 LNHDA and CDR2 SQIVND (reference sequence).

This clone came up once. This sequence joins TRBV5-1 and TRBJ2-7, with D possibly being TRBD1 (8 bases). CDR1 is SGHRS and CDR2 is YFSETQ in the germline V gene. V lost 3 bases and J lost 7, with 14 bases in between. This CDR3 is 13 amino acids long. Written as DNA, the CDR3 is TGCGCCAGCAGCTCACAGGGGGGGTTGGAGCAGTACTTC. Its translation: CASSSQGGLEQYF.